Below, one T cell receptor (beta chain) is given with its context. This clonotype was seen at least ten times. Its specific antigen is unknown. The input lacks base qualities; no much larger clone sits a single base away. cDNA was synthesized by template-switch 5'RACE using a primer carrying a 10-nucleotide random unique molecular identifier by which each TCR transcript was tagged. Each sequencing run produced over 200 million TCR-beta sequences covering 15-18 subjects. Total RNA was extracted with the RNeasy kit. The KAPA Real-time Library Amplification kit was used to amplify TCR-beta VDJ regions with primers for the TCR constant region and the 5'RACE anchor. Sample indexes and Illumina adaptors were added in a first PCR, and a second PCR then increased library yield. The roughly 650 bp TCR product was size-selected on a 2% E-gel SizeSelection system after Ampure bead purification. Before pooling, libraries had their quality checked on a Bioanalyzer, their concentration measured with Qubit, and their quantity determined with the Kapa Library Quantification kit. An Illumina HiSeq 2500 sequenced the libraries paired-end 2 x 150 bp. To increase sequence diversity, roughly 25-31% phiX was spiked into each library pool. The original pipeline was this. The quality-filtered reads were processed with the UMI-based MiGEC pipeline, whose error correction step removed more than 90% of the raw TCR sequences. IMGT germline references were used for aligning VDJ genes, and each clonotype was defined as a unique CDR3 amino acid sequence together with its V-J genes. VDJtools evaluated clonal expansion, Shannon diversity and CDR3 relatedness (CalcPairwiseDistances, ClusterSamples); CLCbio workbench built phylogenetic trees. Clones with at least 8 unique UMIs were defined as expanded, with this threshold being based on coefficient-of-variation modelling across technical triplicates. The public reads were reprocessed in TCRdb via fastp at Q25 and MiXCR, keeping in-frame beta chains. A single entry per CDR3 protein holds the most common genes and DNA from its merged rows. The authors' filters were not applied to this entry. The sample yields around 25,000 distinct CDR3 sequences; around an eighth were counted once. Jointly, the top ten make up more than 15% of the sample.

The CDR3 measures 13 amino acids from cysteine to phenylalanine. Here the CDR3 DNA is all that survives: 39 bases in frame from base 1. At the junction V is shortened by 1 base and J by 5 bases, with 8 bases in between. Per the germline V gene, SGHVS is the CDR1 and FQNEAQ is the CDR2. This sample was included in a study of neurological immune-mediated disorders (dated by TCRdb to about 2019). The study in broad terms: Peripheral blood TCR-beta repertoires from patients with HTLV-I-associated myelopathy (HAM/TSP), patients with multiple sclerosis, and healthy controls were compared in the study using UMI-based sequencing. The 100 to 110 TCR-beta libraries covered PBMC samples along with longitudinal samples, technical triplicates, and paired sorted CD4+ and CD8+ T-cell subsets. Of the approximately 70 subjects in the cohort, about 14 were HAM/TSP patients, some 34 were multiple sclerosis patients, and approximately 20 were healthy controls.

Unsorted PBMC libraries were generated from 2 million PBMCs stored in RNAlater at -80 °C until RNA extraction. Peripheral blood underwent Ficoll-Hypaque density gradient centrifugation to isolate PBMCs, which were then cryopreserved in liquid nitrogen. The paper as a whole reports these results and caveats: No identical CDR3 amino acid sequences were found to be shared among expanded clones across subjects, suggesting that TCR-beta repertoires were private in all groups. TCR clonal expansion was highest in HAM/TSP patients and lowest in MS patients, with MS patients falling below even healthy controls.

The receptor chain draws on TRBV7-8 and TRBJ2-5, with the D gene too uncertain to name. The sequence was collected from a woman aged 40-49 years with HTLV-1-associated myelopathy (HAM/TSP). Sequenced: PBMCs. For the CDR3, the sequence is CASSLDRRETQYF. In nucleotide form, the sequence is TGTGCCAGCAGCTTAGACCGTCGGGAGACCCAGTACTTC.